This TCR beta chain appears in the sequencing data of a study of shared clonotypes between healthy human individuals. J was trimmed by 5 bases and V by 1 base; bases with no gene match: 0. The length of the CDR3 is 14 residues. Per the germline V gene, CDR1 is KGHSH and CDR2 is LQKENI. As regards this clone: The identical CDR3 is also encoded by other nucleotide sequences in the sample.

TCRdb's table, derived via immunoSEQ multiplex PCR, lists solely in-frame clones and lacks some. The data contain roughly 640,000 clones, about 97% of them singletons. Partitioning of CD4+ cells yielded a CD45RA+ naive subset and a CD45RA-negative memory subset. Sequencing was performed on naive CD4+ T cells sorted from blood. Described subset: CD45RA+ positively selected. The rearrangement links TRBV18 to TRBJ1-5; 9 nucleotides line up with TRBD1. This TCR came from a woman in her twenties or thirties in good health. CDR3 coding DNA: TGTGCCAGCTCACCACGGACAGGGGATCAGCCCCAGCATTTT. Its translation is CASSPRTGDQPQHF.